This note documents a single T cell receptor (beta chain) sequence. This entry belongs to a study of blood T cell repertoires in COVID-19. Here immunoSEQ multiplex PCR was the method, and the copy in TCRdb shows in-frame clones only, minus some. The sample holds 250,000 to 300,000 clones, 89% seen once. Germline CDR1 and CDR2: SGHTA and FQGTGA. The trim removed 5 bases at V and 0 bases at J, leaving 4 bases unmatched. The CDR3 consists of 14 residues. The receptor was isolated from a woman in her 40s who had recovered from COVID-19. The V call is TRBV7-3, the J call TRBJ2-7; 7 bases match TRBD1. Source material: PBMCs or T cells enriched from blood (not recorded which). The CDR3 DNA sequence: TGTGCCAGCAGCCCGGGACAGACCTCCTACGAGCAGTACTTC. Translated, it gives CASSPGQTSYEQYF.